The T cell receptor (beta chain) under discussion was sequenced for a study of shared clonotypes between healthy human individuals. Study results and caveats: Clonotype sharing levels among donors were expected to vary with sequencing depth.

As regards this clone: Its matching antigen is unknown.

Profiling relied on immunoSEQ multiplex PCR, and the TCRdb table lists in-frame clones only, not all of them. There are about 470,000 clones in the sample; 70% to 80% occur only once, and about 12% lies in the top ten. Sample: PBMCs. The clonotype was recovered from a woman in her thirties or forties in good health. Some clones in this sample may be carry-over from other donors' samples.

DNA for the CDR3: TGTGCCAGCAGCTTAAGAGTGGGGAGCGGGAGCACCTACGAGCAGTACTTC. As protein: CASSLRVGSGSTYEQYF. V is TRBV7-2 and J is TRBJ2-7, with 8 bases fitting TRBD2. The CDR3 has 17 amino acids. J was trimmed by 2 bases and V by 2 bases; bases with no gene match: 11. The germline CDR1 and CDR2 sequences are SGHTA and FQGNSA.